Presented here are 20 T cell receptor beta chains from one specimen sequenced in a study of human T cells and chemical hapten exposure. One entry per CDR3 protein results from TCRdb running MiXCR on the RACE reads. The sample yields roughly 200,000 distinct CDR3 sequences, around 23% seen once. This sample's time point: patch test 3, about 24 weeks after DPC sensitization. The treatment was: therapeutic diphenylcyclopropenone sensitization with weekly scalp DPC. The source material was whole blood, sampled in connection with sensitization to the hapten diphenylcyclopropenone (DPC). The source of these receptors is a woman aged 40-49 years with alopecia areata. Some clones in this sample may be carry-over from other donors' samples.

The chain uses TRBV7-2 and TRBJ2-5; the D is unclear. This CDR3 has 15 residues. Germline CDR1 SGHTA, CDR2 FQGNSA. V lost 5 bases and J 3 bases, leaving 16 bases between the germline ends. The CDR3 here is CASSPRPGPKETQYF. The CDR3 DNA reads as TGTGCCAGCAGCCCCCGGCCCGGACCGAAAGAGACCCAGTACTTC.

This clonotype came up a few times. The V gene is TRBV29-1, the J gene TRBJ2-1; no definite D call. The germline gives CDR1 SQVTM, CDR2 ANQGSEA. The CDR3 contains 11 residues. V was cut by 3 bases and J by 8 bases, with 8 bases left in between. CDR3 in DNA: TGCAGCGTTGACCTTGATCATGAGCAGTTCTTC. It translates to CSVDLDHEQFF.

The J gene is TRBJ2-7, the V gene TRBV28, with TRBD2 matching over 8 bases. V dropped 6 bases and J dropped 4; count of bases not matched to a gene: 8. Germline V CDR1 and CDR2: MDHEN, SYDVKM. This CDR3 has 14 amino acids. The CDR3, as DNA: TGTGCCAGCAGATTCAGCGGGAGCAGGTACGAGCAGTACTTC. It yields the protein CASRFSGSRYEQYF.

This clonotype came up a few times. The V gene is TRBV29-1, the J gene TRBJ2-5, with a weak D call TRBD2 (6 bases). Deletions cut 8 bases from V and 1 base from J, with 8 bases between. The CDR3 is made up of 11 amino acids. The V gene's germline CDR1 is SQVTM and CDR2 ANQGSEA. CDR3 region: CSSGSQETQYF. The CDR3 bases are TGCAGCTCCGGGAGCCAAGAGACCCAGTACTTC.

This clonotype has only a few counts. The gene calls are TRBV6-2 or TRBV6-3 and TRBJ2-2; the match to TRBD2 covers 11 bases. Germline CDR1 MNHEY, CDR2 SVGEGT. V lost 6 bases to trimming and J lost 5 bases; unmatched junction nucleotides: 8. The CDR3 sequence is 16 residues long. Here the CDR3 DNA reads TGTGCCAGCAGCTCCGGGACTAGCGGAGATACCGGGGAGCTGTTTTTT. This sequence encodes CASSSGTSGDTGELFF.

The CDR3 spells CATSRAGGDNEQFF. The CDR3 DNA is TGTGCCACCTCTAGGGCGGGAGGCGACAATGAGCAGTTCTTC. The chain has TRBV5-4 and TRBJ2-1; 8 bases are a match to TRBD2. Per germline, CDR1 SGHNT and CDR2 YYREEE (reference sequence). This CDR3 comprises 14 residues. After removal of 9 bases from V and 5 bases from J, the junction contained 10 bases not matched to a gene.

J is TRBJ1-2 and V is TRBV27; tentatively, D is TRBD1 (5 bases). V dropped 5 bases and J dropped 0 bases, with 10 bases sitting between them. This CDR3 is 14 amino acids long. Germline V CDR1 and CDR2: MNHEY, SMNVEV (reference sequence). CDR3 in amino acids: CASSVQGANYGYTF. CDR3 nucleotide sequence: TGTGCCAGCAGTGTACAAGGGGCTAACTATGGCTACACCTTC.

This clonotype was picked up a small number of times. This chain links TRBV24-1 with TRBJ2-1; 14 nucleotides align to TRBD2. V dropped 4 bases and J dropped 9; count of bases not matched to a gene: 7. The germline gives CDR1 KGHDR, CDR2 SFDVKD. CDR3 size: 16 residues. The CDR3 DNA sequence: TGTGCCACCAGTGACCAGACTAGCGGGAGGGCCGCTGAGCAGTTCTTC. It codes for CATSDQTSGRAAEQFF.

The chain recombines TRBV6-5 with TRBJ2-5; D could derive from TRBD1 or TRBD2 (5 bases each). Between the trimmed V and J ends, which lost 2 bases and 5 bases, there was a span of 15 bases. This CDR3 comprises 15 residues. Per the germline V gene, CDR1 is MNHEY and CDR2 is SVGAGI. The CDR3 bases are TGTGCCAGCAGTTACGCCGGGACGGTGGGGGAGACCCAGTACTTC. Translation: CASSYAGTVGETQYF.

V usage is TRBV20-1 and J usage is TRBJ1-2; D is possibly TRBD1 (6 bases). Germline lookup yields CDR1 DFQATT and CDR2 SNEGSKA (reference sequence). The CDR3 is 12 amino acids. V lost 7 bases to trimming and J lost 7 bases, with 16 bases between them. The CDR3 DNA is TGCAGTGGTGGGACCGCAGGGGCTGGCTACACCTTC. Its translation: CSGGTAGAGYTF.

This clonotype has a count of ten or more. The J gene is TRBJ1-1, the V gene TRBV27, with TRBD1 as a possible D gene (5 bases). The CDR3 runs 11 residues. V lost 8 bases, J lost 6 bases, and 10 bases lay in between. Germline values: CDR1 MNHEY, CDR2 SMNVEV (reference sequence). The CDR3 nucleotides read TGTGCCAGCCAACGGGGGGCTGAAGCTTTCTTT. Protein sequence: CASQRGAEAFF.

The chain links TRBV5-1 to TRBJ2-7, with 7 bases that match TRBD1. J lost 6 bases, V lost 4 bases, and 7 bases had no gene match. CDR3 size: 13 residues. Germline loops: CDR1 SGHRS, CDR2 YFSETQ. The CDR3 DNA is TGCGCCAGCAGCAACGGACAGGCGGCCGAGCAGTACTTC. Translation gives CASSNGQAAEQYF.

There are a few counts of this clonotype. This chain connects TRBV29-1 to TRBJ2-2, with 11 bases lining up with TRBD1. The CDR3 is 14 amino acids. V gave up 5 bases and J gave up 5 bases; unmatched junction bases: 4. Germline V gene lookup returns CDR1 SQVTM and CDR2 ANQGSEA. CDR3 in amino acids: CSVKDRGQTGELFF. The CDR3 DNA reads as TGCAGCGTTAAGGACAGGGGGCAAACCGGGGAGCTGTTTTTT.

This clonotype was recorded a few times. The chain couples TRBV20-1 to TRBJ1-6; D might be TRBD1 (6 bases). V lost 6 bases and J 7 bases, leaving 13 bases between the germline ends. Germline V lookup: CDR1 DFQATT, CDR2 SNEGSKA (reference sequence). The CDR3 runs 13 residues. The CDR3 DNA reads TGCAGTGCCCCGATGGGGGGCAATTCACCCCTCCACTTT. It is translated as CSAPMGGNSPLHF.

The chain has TRBV6-5 and TRBJ2-5, with 12 bases aligning to TRBD2. This CDR3 region has 16 residues. V shed 2 bases, J shed 4 bases, and the junction held 5 bases outside the gene matches. Germline V lookup: CDR1 MNHEY, CDR2 SVGAGI. In DNA, the CDR3 is TGTGCCAGCAGTTACGGGCGACTAGCGGGAGTAGAGACCCAGTACTTC. Translation: CASSYGRLAGVETQYF.

This clonotype was counted between two and nine times. CDR3: CSASGTGGDTQYF. CDR3 sequence (DNA): TGCAGTGCCAGTGGGACAGGGGGCGATACGCAGTATTTT. The gene calls are TRBV20-1 and TRBJ2-3; the match to TRBD1 covers 12 bases. The germline gives CDR1 DFQATT, CDR2 SNEGSKA (reference sequence). The CDR3 totals 13 residues. V lost 6 bases to trimming and J lost 6 bases; unmatched junction nucleotides: 4.

The J gene is TRBJ2-1, the V gene TRBV3-1, with D tentatively TRBD1 (5 bases). Trimming stripped 2 bases from V and 14 bases from J, with 16 bases between. Germline V gene sequence: CDR1 LGHDT, CDR2 YNNKEL (reference sequence). The CDR3 is made up of 13 amino acids. CDR3 coding DNA: TGTGCCAGCAGCCAAACCCCTACAGGTAATAAGTTCTTC. This sequence encodes CASSQTPTGNKFF.

V gene TRBV5-1 combines with J gene TRBJ2-3; 11 bases are a match to TRBD1. The J segment lost 1 base and the V segment lost 4 bases, leaving 5 bases of the junction unmatched. The germline V gene encodes CDR1 SGHRS and CDR2 YFSETQ. The CDR3 runs to 16 residues. CDR3 DNA: TGCGCCAGCAGCATCCAGGGACAGGGGGGCACAGATACGCAGTATTTT. Protein product: CASSIQGQGGTDTQYF.

The chain has TRBV21-1 and TRBJ2-7; no DNA check was done on the table's D call, TRBD1. TRBV21-1 is shown as a pseudogene. CDR3 length: 15 residues. CDR3: CASSQAGTDPYEQYF. The CDR3, as DNA: TGTGCCAGCAGCCAGGCCGGGACAGATCCCTACGAGCAGTACTTC.

V and J are TRBV6-2 or TRBV6-3 and TRBJ2-1; D remains ambiguous. Germline V gives CDR1 MNHEY, CDR2 SVGEGT. Trimming shortened V by 0 bases and J by 0 bases, and 12 bases separated the two germline ends. The CDR3 covers 17 residues. CDR3 sequence: CASSYSKIQGSYNEQFF. The CDR3 DNA sequence: TGTGCCAGCAGTTACTCTAAGATACAAGGCTCCTACAATGAGCAGTTCTTC.